A single sample gave rise to the 32 T cell receptor beta chains below, sequenced in a study of blood T cell repertoires in COVID-19. Sequenced by immunoSEQ multiplex PCR; TCRdb stores in-frame clones only, minus some. Found here are roughly 38,000 clones, 85% of them singletons; the top ten hold 4.5% to 5.5%. What was sequenced was peripheral blood. These receptors all stem from a man aged 45-60 years with active COVID-19.

The chain combines TRBV5-1 with TRBJ2-7; D is perhaps TRBD1 (6 bases). In germline, CDR1 is SGHRS, CDR2 YFSETQ. The CDR3 covers 18 residues. Trimming removed 0 bases at V and 3 bases at J, with 22 bases between. The CDR3 sequence is CASSLGDLGTGWVYEQYF. The CDR3 DNA reads TGCGCCAGCAGCTTGGGAGACTTAGGTACAGGGTGGGTCTACGAGCAGTACTTC.

The rearrangement links TRBV9 to TRBJ2-2, with 8 bases identical to TRBD1. Germline V gene lookup returns CDR1 SGDLS and CDR2 YYNGEE. Germline trimming cut 0 bases from V and 6 bases from J; bases unmatched to any gene: 4. There are 15 residues in the CDR3. The CDR3 bases are TGTGCCAGCAGCGTAGTCGGACAGGGCGCCGGGGAGCTGTTTTTT. It translates to CASSVVGQGAGELFF.

DNA for the CDR3: TGTGCCAGCAGCTCCGGACAGCGCTACTACGAGCAGTACTTC. As protein: CASSSGQRYYEQYF. V gene TRBV5-5 combines with J gene TRBJ2-7, with TRBD1 as a possible D gene (6 bases). Germline V gives CDR1 SGHKS, CDR2 YYEKEE (reference sequence). The CDR3 consists of 14 residues. With 3 bases removed from V and 3 bases from J, the gap between germline ends came to 13 bases.

The chain uses TRBV3-1 (or the pseudogene TRBV3-2) and TRBJ2-1; D is perhaps TRBD1 (6 bases). CDR1 and CDR2 from the germline V gene are LGHDT and YNNKEL (reference sequence). This CDR3 comprises 13 residues. Trimming removed 2 bases at V and 10 bases at J, with 12 bases between. CDR3 in DNA: TGTGCCAGCAGCCAATGGGACACTTGGGAGCAGTTCTTC. Translation: CASSQWDTWEQFF.

The V call is TRBV7-2, the J call TRBJ2-1; TRBD1 is a possible D gene (5 bases). This CDR3 has 13 residues. CDR1 is SGHTA, CDR2 FQGNSA, per germline. Trimming removed 5 bases at V and 8 bases at J, with 13 bases between. CDR3 DNA: TGTGCCAGCAGCCCGCAGGGCAGGCATGAGCAGTTCTTC. It yields the protein CASSPQGRHEQFF.

By share, this clone ranks as medium-sized. The V gene is TRBV28, the J gene TRBJ1-5; D is ambiguous. V lost 3 bases to trimming and J lost 3 bases, with 12 bases between them. The germline CDR1 and CDR2 sequences are MDHEN and SYDVKM. The CDR3 covers 15 residues. The CDR3 region is CASSFTPVANQPQHF. CDR3 DNA sequence: TGTGCCAGCAGTTTCACGCCAGTGGCCAATCAGCCCCAGCATTTT.

This clone was detected only a few times. This chain connects TRBV11-2 to TRBJ2-7; D is unresolved. V shed 1 base and J shed 3 bases, with 16 bases lying between them. Looked up from germline, CDR1 is SGHAT and CDR2 is FQNNGV. The CDR3 is 16 residues long. The CDR3 protein is CASSLVALGSLYEQYF. CDR3 nucleotides: TGTGCCAGCAGCTTAGTTGCGTTGGGCTCTCTCTACGAGCAGTACTTC.

The rearrangement uses TRBV6-5 and TRBJ2-5, with 7 positions matching TRBD1. The V gene's germline CDR1 is MNHEY and CDR2 SVGAGI. V lost 10 bases and J lost 5; bases outside the gene matches: 10. The CDR3 covers 13 residues. CDR3 loop: CATGQVGSETQYF. CDR3 nucleotide sequence: TGTGCCACAGGACAGGTCGGTTCGGAGACCCAGTACTTC.

V is TRBV7-9 and J is TRBJ2-3; possibly TRBD1 for D (5 bases). Trimming removed 1 base from V and 0 bases from J, with 14 bases in between. CDR1 SEHNR and CDR2 FQNEAQ come from the germline V gene (reference sequence). The CDR3 extends over 17 amino acids. The CDR3 protein is CASSLDRPGTSTDTQYF. The CDR3 DNA reads TGTGCCAGCAGCTTAGACAGGCCGGGCACTAGCACAGATACGCAGTATTTT.

DNA for the CDR3: TGTGCCAGCAGCGGCTGGGGGGGCCGGGCAGATACGCAGTATTTT. The encoded protein is CASSGWGGRADTQYF. The J gene is TRBJ2-3, the V gene TRBV7-9, with D possibly TRBD2 on 7 matching bases. The CDR3 extends over 15 amino acids. Germline CDR1 reads SEHNR; CDR2 reads FQNEAQ (reference sequence). The V gene lost 5 bases and the J gene lost 4 bases, with 16 bases spanning the gap.

The chain uses TRBV15 and TRBJ2-1; 10 bases map to TRBD1. The J segment lost 0 bases and the V segment lost 2 bases, leaving 7 bases of the junction unmatched. CDR3 length: 18 amino acids. Germline CDR1 and CDR2: LNHNV and YYDKDF (reference sequence). The CDR3 DNA reads TGTGCCACCAGCAGATCGCGGGACAGGGGTTACTCCTACAATGAGCAGTTCTTC. Translated: CATSRSRDRGYSYNEQFF.

This chain links TRBV6-2 or TRBV6-3 with TRBJ2-6; weak D call: TRBD1 (6 bases). The germline gives CDR1 MNHEY, CDR2 SVGEGT. The CDR3 is 16 residues long. V lost 5 bases to trimming and J lost 2 bases, with 13 bases between them. CDR3 in DNA: TGTGCCAGCAGTAAACAGGGTGAGACTGGGGCCAACGTCCTGACTTTC. This translates into CASSKQGETGANVLTF.

The chain has TRBV19 and TRBJ2-1; D gene uncertain. V was trimmed by 2 bases and J by 4 bases, leaving 9 bases between them. Looked up from germline, CDR1 is LNHDA and CDR2 is SQIVND (reference sequence). The CDR3 totals 14 residues. The CDR3 loop reads CASSILNFYNEQFF. The CDR3 DNA is TGTGCCAGTAGTATATTGAACTTTTACAATGAGCAGTTCTTC.

There are a few counts of this clone. The gene calls are TRBV15 and TRBJ1-5; possible D gene TRBD1, 6 bases. Trimming removed 0 bases from V and 4 bases from J, with 13 bases in between. Germline V gene lookup returns CDR1 LNHNV and CDR2 YYDKDF (reference sequence). The CDR3 runs 16 residues. The chain's CDR3 is CATSRETGSLNQPQHF. Here the CDR3 DNA reads TGTGCCACCAGCAGAGAAACAGGGTCCTTAAATCAGCCCCAGCATTTT.

This sequence joins TRBV7-9 and TRBJ1-3; 8 nucleotides line up with TRBD1. J gave up 11 bases and V 6 bases, and 3 bases lay outside the gene matches. CDR1 SEHNR and CDR2 FQNEAQ come from the germline V gene (reference sequence). This CDR3 contains 11 residues. The CDR3 loop reads CASSPRGPIYF. As DNA, the CDR3 is TGTGCCAGCAGTCCCAGGGGGCCCATATATTTT. The whole variable domain, remainder taken from reference TRBV7-9 and TRBJ1-3, is DTGVSQNPRHKITKRGQNVTFRCDPISEHNRLYWYRQTLGQGPEFLTYFQNEAQLEKSRLLSDRFSAERPKGSFSTLEIQRTEQGDSAMYLCASSPRGPIYFGEGSWLTVV.

This clone was seen just once. V usage is TRBV3-1 (or the pseudogene TRBV3-2) and J usage is TRBJ2-5; 9 bases match TRBD2. V lost 4 bases, J lost 3 bases, and 6 bases stayed unmatched. From germline, CDR1 is LGHDT and CDR2 YNNKEL (reference sequence). CDR3 size: 15 residues. The CDR3 DNA reads TGTGCCAGCAGCCCTATTAGCGGGGGAGAAGAGACCCAGTACTTC. Translation gives CASSPISGGEETQYF.

CDR3 DNA: TGTGCCAGCAGGCGCACCGGGACAGGGACCCACGAGCAGTACTTC. Protein sequence: CASRRTGTGTHEQYF. The genes are TRBV28 and TRBJ2-7; 9 positions match TRBD1. With 6 bases clipped from V and 5 bases from J, the junction kept 11 bases outside the gene matches. The CDR3 has 15 amino acids. The germline V gene has CDR1 MDHEN and CDR2 SYDVKM.

The rearrangement uses TRBV7-8 and TRBJ1-5; D possibly corresponds to TRBD1 (6 bases). The CDR3 loop spans 14 amino acids. V was shortened by 6 bases and J by 4 bases, with 13 bases between the two germline ends. Germline CDR1 is SGHVS and CDR2 is FQNEAQ. CDR3 nucleotide sequence: TGTGCCAGCAGACAGGGTGAGCCAAATCAGCCCCAGCATTTT. Translated: CASRQGEPNQPQHF.

The rearrangement joins TRBV11-3 to TRBJ2-3; 10 bases are shared with TRBD2. The CDR3 length is 15 residues. Germline CDR1 is SGHNT and CDR2 is YENEEA. V was clipped by 3 bases and J by 5 bases; unmatched bases: 5. The CDR3 DNA reads as TGTGCCAGCAGCTTTAGCGGGGGGTCGGGAGATACGCAGTATTTT. This encodes CASSFSGGSGDTQYF.

The V gene is TRBV7-2, the J gene TRBJ2-7, with 8 bases identical to TRBD1. V shed 2 bases and J 5 bases; nucleotides not matched to a gene: 5. Germline V gene lookup returns CDR1 SGHTA and CDR2 FQGNSA. This CDR3 has 14 residues. Written as DNA, the CDR3 is TGTGCCAGCAGCTTACAGGGGGCGATCGACGAGCAGTACTTC. Amino acids: CASSLQGAIDEQYF.

The chain uses TRBV27 and TRBJ1-5; no definite D call. This CDR3 spans 13 amino acids. The V end was cut by 5 bases, the J end by 3 bases, with 8 bases between. Germline assignment: CDR1 MNHEY and CDR2 SMNVEV (reference sequence). The CDR3 is CASSGGSNQPQHF. For the CDR3, the DNA is TGTGCCAGCAGTGGAGGGTCCAATCAGCCCCAGCATTTT.

The V call is TRBV5-1, the J call TRBJ2-2; tentative D call: TRBD1 (6 bases). Looked up from germline, CDR1 is SGHRS and CDR2 is YFSETQ. This CDR3 has 14 residues. Trimming removed 4 bases from V and 5 bases from J, with 12 bases in between. The CDR3 spells CASSPLGQTGELFF. The DNA of the CDR3 is TGCGCCAGCAGCCCCTTAGGACAGACCGGGGAGCTGTTTTTT.

The V gene is TRBV11-1, the J gene TRBJ2-7; no clear D. The CDR3 consists of 12 residues. Germline V gene data show CDR1 as SGHAT and CDR2 as FQDESV (reference sequence). V was clipped by 6 bases and J by 1 base, with 7 bases between them. DNA of the CDR3: TGTGCCAGCAGGGGCGATTCCTACGAGCAGTACTTC. It is translated as CASRGDSYEQYF.

The CDR3 bases are TGTGCCAGCAGCCCAGAGACAGGGACAGGCAATCAGCCCCAGCATTTT. This codes for CASSPETGTGNQPQHF. The chain carries TRBV7-8 and TRBJ1-5; 7 bases are a match to TRBD1. J lost 2 bases, V lost 5 bases, and 9 bases had no gene match. The germline V gene encodes CDR1 SGHVS and CDR2 FQNEAQ. CDR3 size: 16 residues.

The count of this clone is one. This rearrangement joins TRBV6-5 to TRBJ1-6; D ambiguous. This CDR3 comprises 12 residues. V was shortened by 3 bases and J by 9 bases, with 6 bases between the two germline ends. Per germline, CDR1 MNHEY and CDR2 SVGAGI. The CDR3 region is CASSYASSPLHF. The CDR3 DNA reads as TGTGCCAGCAGTTATGCGAGTTCACCCCTCCACTTT.

The chain recombines TRBV4-3 with TRBJ1-1; 9 bases agree with TRBD1. Per the germline V gene, CDR1 is LGHNA and CDR2 is YSLEER. V gave up 1 base and J gave up 5 bases; unmatched junction bases: 5. This CDR3 region has 15 residues. CDR3 sequence (DNA): TGCGCCAGCAGCCAAGGGGACAGGGATTGGACTGAAGCTTTCTTT. Protein sequence: CASSQGDRDWTEAFF.

The V gene is TRBV18, the J gene TRBJ1-2; TRBD1 matches 10 bases. Per germline, CDR1 KGHSH and CDR2 LQKENI. The CDR3 runs to 15 residues. J was trimmed by 3 bases and V by 3 bases; bases with no gene match: 4. In nucleotides, the CDR3 is TGTGCCAGCTCACCGGACAGGGGGGAACACTATGGCTACACCTTC. Translating it yields CASSPDRGEHYGYTF.

The chain recombines TRBV10-2 with TRBJ2-5; 9 nucleotides match TRBD1. Germline V gene lookup returns CDR1 WSHSY and CDR2 SAAADI. The J segment lost 1 base and the V segment lost 2 bases, leaving 8 bases of the junction unmatched. This CDR3 spans 17 amino acids. As DNA, the CDR3 is TGCGCCAGCAGTGAGCAGGTCGGGACAGGGACCCAAGAGACCCAGTACTTC. It translates to CASSEQVGTGTQETQYF.

The gene calls are TRBV6-5 and TRBJ1-2, with 8 bases fitting TRBD1. Losses at the gene ends were 2 bases for V and 6 bases for J; bases not matched to a gene: 8. The germline V gene has CDR1 MNHEY and CDR2 SVGAGI. The CDR3 is 15 amino acids. The DNA of the CDR3 is TGTGCCAGCAGTTACAATGGCAGGGGGCGCGATGGCTACACCTTC. It yields the protein CASSYNGRGRDGYTF.

This chain joins TRBV7-9 and TRBJ1-2; D is uncertain. The CDR3 totals 13 residues. Germline assignment: CDR1 SEHNR and CDR2 FQNEAQ (reference sequence). The V gene lost 7 bases and the J gene lost 6 bases, with 15 bases spanning the gap. CDR3 residues: CASNRDPGNGYTF. DNA of the CDR3: TGTGCCAGCAACCGAGACCCGGGGAATGGCTACACCTTC.

The rearrangement joins TRBV11-2 to TRBJ1-6; 7 bases line up with TRBD1. This CDR3 has 17 residues. The trim removed 5 bases at V and 6 bases at J, leaving 13 bases unmatched. Germline V gene lookup returns CDR1 SGHAT and CDR2 FQNNGV. CDR3 amino acids: CASSPTGQASSNSPLHF. The DNA for the CDR3 is TGTGCCAGCAGCCCAACCGGACAGGCGAGCTCTAATTCACCCCTCCACTTT.

The genes are TRBV24-1 and TRBJ2-3, with D maybe TRBD1 (5 bases). The V gene's germline CDR1 is KGHDR and CDR2 SFDVKD. This CDR3 has 15 residues. The V end was cut by 4 bases, the J end by 2 bases, with 12 bases between. The CDR3 loop is CATSDPDSYTDTQYF. The CDR3 bases are TGTGCCACCAGTGACCCCGACAGCTACACAGATACGCAGTATTTT.